This T cell receptor beta chain appears in the sequencing data of a study of cytomegalovirus exposure and HLA in healthy donors. Germline V gives CDR1 SEHNR, CDR2 FQNEAQ (reference sequence). The V and J ends lost 1 base and 7 bases, in that order; junction bases with no gene match: 13. CDR3 length: 18 amino acids. PCR employed 60 Vbeta and 13 Jbeta primers. Sequenced by immunoSEQ multiplex PCR; TCRdb stores in-frame clones only, minus some. Counted here are 100,000 to 150,000 clones, 75% occurring once; the ten biggest clones make up roughly 3.5%. The source of this sequence is a woman between 50 and 59 years old in good health and CMV-seronegative. The chain has TRBV7-9 and TRBJ2-1; 10 bases line up with TRBD2. The sample comprised PBMCs. The CDR3 is CASSLVGTSERWRNEQFF. The CDR3 DNA is TGTGCCAGCAGCTTAGTTGGGACTAGCGAGCGATGGCGGAATGAGCAGTTCTTC.